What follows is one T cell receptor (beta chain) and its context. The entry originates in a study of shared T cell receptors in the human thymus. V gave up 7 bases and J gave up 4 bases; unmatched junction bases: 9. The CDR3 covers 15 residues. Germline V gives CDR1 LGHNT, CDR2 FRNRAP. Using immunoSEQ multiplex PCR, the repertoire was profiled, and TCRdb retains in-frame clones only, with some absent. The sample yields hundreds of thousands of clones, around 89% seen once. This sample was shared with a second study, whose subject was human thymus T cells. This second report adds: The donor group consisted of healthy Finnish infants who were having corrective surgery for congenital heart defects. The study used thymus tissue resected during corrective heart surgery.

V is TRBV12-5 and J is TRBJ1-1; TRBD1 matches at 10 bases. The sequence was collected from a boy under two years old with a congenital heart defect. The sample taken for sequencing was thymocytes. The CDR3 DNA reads TGTGCTAGTGCCTCAGCCTGGGACAGGGGCACTGAAGCTTTCTTT. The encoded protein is CASASAWDRGTEAFF.